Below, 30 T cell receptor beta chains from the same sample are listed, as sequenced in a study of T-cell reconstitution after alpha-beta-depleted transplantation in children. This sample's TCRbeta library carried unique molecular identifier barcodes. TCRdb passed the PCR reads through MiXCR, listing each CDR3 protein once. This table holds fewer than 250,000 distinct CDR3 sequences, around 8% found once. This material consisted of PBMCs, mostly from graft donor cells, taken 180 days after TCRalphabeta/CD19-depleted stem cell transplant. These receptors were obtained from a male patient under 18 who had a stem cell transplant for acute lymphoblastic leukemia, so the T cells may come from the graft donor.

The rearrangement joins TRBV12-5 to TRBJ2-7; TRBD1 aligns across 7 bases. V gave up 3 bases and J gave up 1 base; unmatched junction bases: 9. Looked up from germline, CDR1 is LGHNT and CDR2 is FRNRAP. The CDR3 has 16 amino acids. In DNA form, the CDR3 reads TGTGCTAGTGGTTTCCCCCGACAGGGAAATTCCTACGAGCAGTACTTC. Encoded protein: CASGFPRQGNSYEQYF.

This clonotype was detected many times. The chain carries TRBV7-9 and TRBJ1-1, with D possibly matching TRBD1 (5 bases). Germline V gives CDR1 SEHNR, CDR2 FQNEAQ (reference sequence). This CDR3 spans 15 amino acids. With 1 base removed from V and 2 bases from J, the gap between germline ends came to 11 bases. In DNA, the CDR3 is TGTGCCAGCAGCTTAGGGCCGGGGGTTAACACTGAAGCTTTCTTT. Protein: CASSLGPGVNTEAFF.

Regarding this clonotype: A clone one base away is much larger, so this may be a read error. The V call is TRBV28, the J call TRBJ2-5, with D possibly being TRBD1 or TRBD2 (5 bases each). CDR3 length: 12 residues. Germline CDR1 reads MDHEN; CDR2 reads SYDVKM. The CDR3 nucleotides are TGTGCCAGCAGTAGACAGAGGGAGACCCAGTGCTTC. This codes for CASSRQRETQCF. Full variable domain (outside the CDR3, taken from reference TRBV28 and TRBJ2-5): DVKVTQSSRYLVKRTGEKVFLECVQDMDHENMFWYRQDPGLGLRLIYFSYDVKMKEKGDIPEGYSVSREKKERFSLILESASTNQTSMYLCASSRQRETQCFGPGTRLLVL.

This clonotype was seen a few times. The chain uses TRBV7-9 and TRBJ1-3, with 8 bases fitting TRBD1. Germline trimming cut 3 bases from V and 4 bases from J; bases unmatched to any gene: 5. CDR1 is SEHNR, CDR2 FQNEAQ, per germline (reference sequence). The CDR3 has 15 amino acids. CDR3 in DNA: TGTGCCAGCAGCTTTCAGGGGGCGCACGGAAACACCATATATTTT. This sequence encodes CASSFQGAHGNTIYF. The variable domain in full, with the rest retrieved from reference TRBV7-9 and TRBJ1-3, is DTGVSQNPRHKITKRGQNVTFRCDPISEHNRLYWYRQTLGQGPEFLTYFQNEAQLEKSRLLSDRFSAERPKGSFSTLEIQRTEQGDSAMYLCASSFQGAHGNTIYFGEGSWLTVV.

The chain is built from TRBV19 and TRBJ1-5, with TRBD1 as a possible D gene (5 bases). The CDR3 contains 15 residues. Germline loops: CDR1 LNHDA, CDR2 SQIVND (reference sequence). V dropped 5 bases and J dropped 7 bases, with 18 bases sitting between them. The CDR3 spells CASSPPGGRGQPQHF. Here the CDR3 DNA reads TGTGCCAGTAGTCCCCCGGGGGGACGGGGCCAGCCCCAGCATTTT.

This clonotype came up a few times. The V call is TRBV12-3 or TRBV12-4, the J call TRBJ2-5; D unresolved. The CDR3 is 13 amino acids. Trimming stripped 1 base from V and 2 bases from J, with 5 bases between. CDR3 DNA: TGTGCCAGCAGTTTAGACGAACAAGAGACCCAGTACTTC. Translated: CASSLDEQETQYF.

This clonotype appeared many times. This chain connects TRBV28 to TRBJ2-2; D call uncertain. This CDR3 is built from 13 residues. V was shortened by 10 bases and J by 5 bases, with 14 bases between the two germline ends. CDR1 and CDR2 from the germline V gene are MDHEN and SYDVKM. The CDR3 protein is CATGWSSTGELFF. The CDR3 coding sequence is TGTGCCACCGGATGGAGTTCGACCGGGGAGCTGTTTTTT.

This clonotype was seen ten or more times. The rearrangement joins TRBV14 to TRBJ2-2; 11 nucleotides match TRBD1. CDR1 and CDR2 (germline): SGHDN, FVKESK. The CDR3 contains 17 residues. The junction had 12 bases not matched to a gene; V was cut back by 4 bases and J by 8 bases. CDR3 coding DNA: TGTGCCAGCAGCCGGAAGGACAGGGGGCTGCTACAAGGGGAGCTGTTTTTT. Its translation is CASSRKDRGLLQGELFF. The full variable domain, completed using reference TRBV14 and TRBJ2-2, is EAGVTQFPSHSVIEKGQTVTLRCDPISGHDNLYWYRRVMGKEIKFLLHFVKESKQDESGMPNNRFLAERTGGTYSTLKVQPAELEDSGVYFCASSRKDRGLLQGELFFGEGSRLTVL.

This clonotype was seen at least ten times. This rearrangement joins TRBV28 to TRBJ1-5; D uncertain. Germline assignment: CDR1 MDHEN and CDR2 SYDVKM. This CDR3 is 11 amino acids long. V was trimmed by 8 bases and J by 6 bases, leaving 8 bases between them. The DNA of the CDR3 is TGTGCCAGCGGACGGAGTCAGCCCCAGCATTTT. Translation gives CASGRSQPQHF.

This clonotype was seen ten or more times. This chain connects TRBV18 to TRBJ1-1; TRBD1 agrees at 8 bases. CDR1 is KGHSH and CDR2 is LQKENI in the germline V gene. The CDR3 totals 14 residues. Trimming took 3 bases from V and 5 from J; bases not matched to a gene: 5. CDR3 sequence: CASSPGQGGTEAFF. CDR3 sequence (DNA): TGTGCCAGCTCACCTGGACAGGGAGGGACTGAAGCTTTCTTT.

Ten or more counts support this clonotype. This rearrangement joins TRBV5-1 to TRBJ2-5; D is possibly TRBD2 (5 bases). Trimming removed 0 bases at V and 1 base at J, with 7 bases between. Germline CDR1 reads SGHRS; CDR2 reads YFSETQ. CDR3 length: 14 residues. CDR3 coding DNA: TGCGCCAGCAGCTTGGGCGGGTTCCAAGAGACCCAGTACTTC. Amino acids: CASSLGGFQETQYF.

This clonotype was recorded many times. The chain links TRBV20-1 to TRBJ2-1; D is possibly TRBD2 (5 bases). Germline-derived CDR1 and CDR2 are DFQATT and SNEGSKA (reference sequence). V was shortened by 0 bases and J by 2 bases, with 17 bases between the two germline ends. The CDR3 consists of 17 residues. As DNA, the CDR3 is TGCAGTGCTAGAGATGGAGGAGGAGCCATACCCTACAATGAGCAGTTCTTC. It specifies CSARDGGGAIPYNEQFF.

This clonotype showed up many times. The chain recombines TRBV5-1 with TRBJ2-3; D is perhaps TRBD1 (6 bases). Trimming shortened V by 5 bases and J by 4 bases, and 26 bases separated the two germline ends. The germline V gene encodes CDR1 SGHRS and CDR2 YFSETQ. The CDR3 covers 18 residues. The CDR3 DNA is TGCGCCAGCAGTTTTCTCGGACAGACAACCGCGCCCTCAGATACGCAGTATTTT. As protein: CASSFLGQTTAPSDTQYF.

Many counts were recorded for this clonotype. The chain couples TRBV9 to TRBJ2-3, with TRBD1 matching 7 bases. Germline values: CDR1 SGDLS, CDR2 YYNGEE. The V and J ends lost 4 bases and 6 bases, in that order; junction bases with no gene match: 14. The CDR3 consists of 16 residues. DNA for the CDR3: TGTGCCAGCAGCTTTAGGGGGCAGGGGCTGGTTGATACGCAGTATTTT. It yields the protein CASSFRGQGLVDTQYF.

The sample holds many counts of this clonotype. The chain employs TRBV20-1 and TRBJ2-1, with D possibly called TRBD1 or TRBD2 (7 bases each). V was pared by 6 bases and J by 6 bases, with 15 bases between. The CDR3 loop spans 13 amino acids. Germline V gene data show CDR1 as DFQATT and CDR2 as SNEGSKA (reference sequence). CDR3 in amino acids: CSAIGRGPNEQFF. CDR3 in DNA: TGCAGTGCCATAGGGAGGGGGCCCAATGAGCAGTTCTTC.

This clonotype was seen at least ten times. CDR3 in DNA: TGTGCCAGCAGTCCCCACAGCGGGGGGCTAACTGGAAACACCATATATTTT. This gives the protein CASSPHSGGLTGNTIYF. The rearrangement uses TRBV6-5 and TRBJ1-3; D might be TRBD1 (6 bases). Trimming shortened V by 5 bases and J by 2 bases, and 19 bases separated the two germline ends. Germline V gene data show CDR1 as MNHEY and CDR2 as SVGAGI. The CDR3 sequence is 17 residues long.

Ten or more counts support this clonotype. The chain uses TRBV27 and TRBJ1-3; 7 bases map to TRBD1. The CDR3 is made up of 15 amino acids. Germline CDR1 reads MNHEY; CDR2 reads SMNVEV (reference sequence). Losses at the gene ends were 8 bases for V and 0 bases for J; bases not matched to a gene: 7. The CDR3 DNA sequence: TGTGCCAGCGCCCAGTACAGGGGCTCTGGAAACACCATATATTTT. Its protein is CASAQYRGSGNTIYF.

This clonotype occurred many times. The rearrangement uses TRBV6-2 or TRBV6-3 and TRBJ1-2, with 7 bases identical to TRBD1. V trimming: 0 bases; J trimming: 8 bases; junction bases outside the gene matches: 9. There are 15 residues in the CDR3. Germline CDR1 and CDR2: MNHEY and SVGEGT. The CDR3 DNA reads TGTGCCAGCAGTTACTCGAGGACAGGCCGGAGAGGCTACACCTTC. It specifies CASSYSRTGRRGYTF.

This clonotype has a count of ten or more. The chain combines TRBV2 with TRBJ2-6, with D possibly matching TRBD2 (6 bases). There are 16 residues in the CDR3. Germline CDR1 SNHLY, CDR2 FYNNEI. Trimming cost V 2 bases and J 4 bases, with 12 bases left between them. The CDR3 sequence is CASSENGGLGANVLTF. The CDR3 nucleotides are TGTGCCAGCAGTGAAAATGGAGGGTTGGGGGCCAACGTCCTGACTTTC. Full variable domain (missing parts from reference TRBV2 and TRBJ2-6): EPEVTQTPSHQVTQMGQEVILRCVPISNHLYFYWYRQILGQKVEFLVSFYNNEISEKSEIFDDQFSVERPDGSNFTLKIRSTKLEDSAMYFCASSENGGLGANVLTFGAGSRLTVL.

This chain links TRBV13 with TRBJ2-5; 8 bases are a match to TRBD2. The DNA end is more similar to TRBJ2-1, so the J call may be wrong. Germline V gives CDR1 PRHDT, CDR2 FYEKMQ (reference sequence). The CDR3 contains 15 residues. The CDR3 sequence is CASSLFGGGQETQFF. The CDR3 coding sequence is TGTGCCAGCAGTCTCTTCGGGGGGGGTCAAGAGACCCAGTTCTTC.

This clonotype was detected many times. CDR3 loop: CASSPHMEHEQFF. Here the CDR3 DNA reads TGTGCCAGCAGTCCTCATATGGAACATGAGCAGTTCTTC. The V call is TRBV2, the J call TRBJ2-1; D not certain. CDR3 size: 13 residues. V lost 5 bases, J lost 8 bases, and 13 bases lay in between. Germline V lookup: CDR1 SNHLY, CDR2 FYNNEI.

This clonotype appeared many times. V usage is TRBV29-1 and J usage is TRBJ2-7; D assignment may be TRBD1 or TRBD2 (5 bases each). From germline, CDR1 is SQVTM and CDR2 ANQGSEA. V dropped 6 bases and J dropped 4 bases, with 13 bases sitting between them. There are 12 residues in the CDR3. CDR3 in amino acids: CSVSGTTYEQYF. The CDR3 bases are TGCAGCGTCTCCGGGACCACTTACGAGCAGTACTTC.

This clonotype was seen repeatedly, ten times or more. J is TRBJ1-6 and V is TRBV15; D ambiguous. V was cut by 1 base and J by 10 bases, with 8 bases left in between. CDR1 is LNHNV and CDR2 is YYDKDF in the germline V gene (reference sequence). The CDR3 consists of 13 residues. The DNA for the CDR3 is TGTGCCACCAGCAGAGGGGAGAGGTCACCCCTCCACTTT. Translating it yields CATSRGERSPLHF.

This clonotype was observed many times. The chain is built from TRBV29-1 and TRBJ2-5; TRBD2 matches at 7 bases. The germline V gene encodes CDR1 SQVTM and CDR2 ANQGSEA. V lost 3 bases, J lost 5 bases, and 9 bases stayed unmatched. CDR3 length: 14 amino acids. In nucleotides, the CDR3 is TGCAGCGTTGATGGGCTAGCGGTAGGGGAGACCCAGTACTTC. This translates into CSVDGLAVGETQYF.

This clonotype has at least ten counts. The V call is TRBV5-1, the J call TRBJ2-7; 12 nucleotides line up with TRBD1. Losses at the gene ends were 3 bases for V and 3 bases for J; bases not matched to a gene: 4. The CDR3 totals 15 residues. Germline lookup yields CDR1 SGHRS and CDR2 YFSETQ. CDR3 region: CASSSGTGGFYEQYF. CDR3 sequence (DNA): TGCGCCAGCAGCTCCGGGACAGGGGGCTTCTACGAGCAGTACTTC.

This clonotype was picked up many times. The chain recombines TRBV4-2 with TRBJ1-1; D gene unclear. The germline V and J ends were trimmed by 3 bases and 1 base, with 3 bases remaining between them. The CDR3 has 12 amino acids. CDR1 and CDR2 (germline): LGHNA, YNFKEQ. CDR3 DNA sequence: TGTGCCAGCAGCCATCCGAACACTGAAGCTTTCTTT. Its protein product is CASSHPNTEAFF.

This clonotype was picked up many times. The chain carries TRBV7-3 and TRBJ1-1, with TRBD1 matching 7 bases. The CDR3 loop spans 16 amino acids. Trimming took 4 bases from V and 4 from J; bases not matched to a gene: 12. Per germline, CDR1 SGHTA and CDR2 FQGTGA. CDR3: CASSSHPTGSGTEAFF. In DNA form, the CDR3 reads TGTGCCAGCAGCTCACACCCGACAGGGTCGGGCACTGAAGCTTTCTTT.

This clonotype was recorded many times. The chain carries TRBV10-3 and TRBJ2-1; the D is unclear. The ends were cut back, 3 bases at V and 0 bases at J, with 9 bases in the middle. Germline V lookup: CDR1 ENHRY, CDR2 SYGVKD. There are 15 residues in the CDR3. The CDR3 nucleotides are TGTGCCATCAGTGATGGCTCGGGCTCCTACAATGAGCAGTTCTTC. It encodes CAISDGSGSYNEQFF.

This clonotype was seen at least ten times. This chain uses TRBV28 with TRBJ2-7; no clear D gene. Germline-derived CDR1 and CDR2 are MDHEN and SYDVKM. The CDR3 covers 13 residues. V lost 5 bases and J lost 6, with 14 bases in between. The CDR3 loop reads CASSGAPLREQYF. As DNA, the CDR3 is TGTGCCAGCAGTGGAGCCCCTTTGCGCGAGCAGTACTTC.

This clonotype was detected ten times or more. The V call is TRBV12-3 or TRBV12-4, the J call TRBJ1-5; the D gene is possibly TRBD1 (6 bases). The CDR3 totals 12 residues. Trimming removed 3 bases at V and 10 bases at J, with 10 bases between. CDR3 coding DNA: TGTGCCAGCAGTTTCACCGGGGGCCCCCAGCATTTT. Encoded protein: CASSFTGGPQHF.